What follows are 30 T cell receptor beta chains derived from one specimen sequenced in a study of T cell changes during pregnancy in multiple sclerosis. TCRdb's table, derived via immunoSEQ multiplex PCR, lists solely in-frame clones and lacks some. Here the sample spans 45,000 to 55,000 clones, around 92% being singletons. Sequencing was performed on CD4+ T cells from peripheral blood mononuclear cells, taken in the second trimester of pregnancy. These receptors originate from a female donor in good health, enrolled as a control in a pregnancy study.

The chain couples TRBV10-3 to TRBJ2-1; the D gene is possibly TRBD2 (5 bases). Germline CDR1 and CDR2: ENHRY and SYGVKD. The V end lost 6 bases, the J end lost 6 bases, and 9 bases lay between the germline ends. This CDR3 has 12 amino acids. The chain's CDR3 is CAIRDYLNEQFF. CDR3 nucleotides: TGTGCCATCAGAGACTACCTCAATGAGCAGTTCTTC.

This rearrangement joins TRBV5-4 to TRBJ2-7; D gene ambiguous. The V gene lost 0 bases and the J gene lost 7 bases, with 11 bases spanning the gap. Germline values: CDR1 SGHNT, CDR2 YYREEE (reference sequence). The CDR3 loop spans 13 amino acids. CDR3 DNA sequence: TGTGCCAGCAGCTTGGAGGCGAGACAAGAGCAGTACTTC. Its protein is CASSLEARQEQYF.

The table lists this clone with a count of one. V gene TRBV6-4 combines with J gene TRBJ1-6; TRBD1 aligns across 11 bases. V trimming: 6 bases; J trimming: 10 bases; junction bases outside the gene matches: 2. Germline-derived CDR1 and CDR2 are MRHNA and SNTAGT. The CDR3 consists of 13 residues. The CDR3 nucleotides are TGTGCCAGCAGGGGGACAGGGGGATCACCCCTCCACTTT. It translates to CASRGTGGSPLHF.

This sequence joins TRBV28 and TRBJ2-7; no reliable D call. V was shortened by 4 bases and J by 7 bases, with 14 bases between the two germline ends. The V gene's germline CDR1 is MDHEN and CDR2 SYDVKM. The CDR3 length is 13 residues. The CDR3 sequence: CASSSALTAEQYF. In nucleotides, the CDR3 is TGTGCCAGCAGTTCCGCTCTTACAGCAGAGCAGTACTTC.

This rearrangement joins TRBV5-6 to TRBJ1-4, with a possible D match to TRBD1 (5 bases). V was clipped by 4 bases and J by 8 bases, with 18 bases between them. The germline V gene encodes CDR1 SGHDT and CDR2 YYEEEE. This CDR3 contains 15 residues. The CDR3 coding sequence is TGTGCCAGCAGCCCGAGATCTCGGGGGGTAGAAAAACTGTTTTTT. Translating gives CASSPRSRGVEKLFF.

This clone occurred many times. The chain combines TRBV2 with TRBJ2-2; TRBD1 agrees at 7 bases. V was pared by 2 bases and J by 3 bases, with 0 bases of the junction left unmatched. The CDR3 has 14 residues. Germline CDR1 is SNHLY and CDR2 is FYNNEI. The CDR3 sequence is CASSEQGDTGELFF. The CDR3 DNA follows: TGTGCCAGCAGTGAACAGGGGGACACCGGGGAGCTGTTTTTT.

V and J are TRBV28 and TRBJ1-6, with 7 nucleotides matching TRBD1. Germline lookup yields CDR1 MDHEN and CDR2 SYDVKM. The junction had 7 bases not matched to a gene; V was cut back by 7 bases and J by 7 bases. CDR3 size: 14 residues. CDR3 in DNA: TGTGCCAGCACTTCGGGACAGAGGAATTCACCCCTCCACTTT. Protein: CASTSGQRNSPLHF.

J is TRBJ1-2 and V is TRBV15; 7 bases align to TRBD1. This CDR3 contains 15 residues. Looked up from germline, CDR1 is LNHNV and CDR2 is YYDKDF (reference sequence). The V segment lost 1 base and the J segment 2 bases; nucleotides outside the gene matches: 4. The CDR3 protein is CATSRATGTNYGYTF. The CDR3 nucleotides read TGTGCCACCAGCAGAGCGACAGGGACAAACTATGGCTACACCTTC.

This sequence joins TRBV28 and TRBJ2-7; 8 bases are shared with TRBD2. Germline assignment: CDR1 MDHEN and CDR2 SYDVKM. The V and J ends lost 6 bases and 3 bases, in that order; junction bases with no gene match: 7. The CDR3 extends over 14 amino acids. As DNA, the CDR3 is TGTGCCAGCAGAGAATTGGGACTAGTCTACGAGCAGTACTTC. As protein: CASRELGLVYEQYF.

This clone occurred a few times. The gene calls are TRBV6-6 and TRBJ1-4; D possibly corresponds to TRBD1 (5 bases). The length of the CDR3 is 15 residues. Germline CDR1 MNHNY, CDR2 SVGAGI (reference sequence). The ends were cut back, 0 bases at V and 5 bases at J, with 10 bases in the middle. The CDR3 sequence is CASSYSGGGNEKLFF. The CDR3 nucleotides read TGTGCCAGCAGTTACTCGGGGGGTGGAAATGAAAAACTGTTTTTT.

The V and J genes are TRBV28 and TRBJ1-1; no reliable D call. The CDR3 spans 12 residues. CDR1 and CDR2 from the germline V gene are MDHEN and SYDVKM. The ends were cut back, 5 bases at V and 8 bases at J, with 12 bases in the middle. The CDR3 loop is CASSPQTPEAFF. Here the CDR3 DNA reads TGTGCCAGCAGTCCACAGACCCCAGAAGCTTTCTTT.

The rearrangement uses TRBV7-2 and TRBJ2-2; D call uncertain. Trimming pared 4 bases from V and 2 bases from J, leaving 5 bases between. Germline V gene data show CDR1 as SGHTA and CDR2 as FQGNSA. CDR3 length: 13 residues. The CDR3: CASSYYNTGELFF. CDR3 bases: TGTGCCAGCAGCTACTATAACACCGGGGAGCTGTTTTTT.

The J gene is TRBJ2-7, the V gene TRBV7-3; 7 bases map to TRBD2. The V gene's germline CDR1 is SGHTA and CDR2 FQGTGA. There are 14 residues in the CDR3. J gave up 7 bases and V 2 bases, and 8 bases lay outside the gene matches. CDR3: CASSLGAGVGEQYF. In DNA, the CDR3 is TGTGCCAGCAGCTTAGGGGCGGGAGTGGGGGAGCAGTACTTC.

The rearrangement links TRBV30 to TRBJ2-5, with 8 positions matching TRBD1. Germline CDR1 is GTSNPN and CDR2 is SVGIG (reference sequence). The CDR3 covers 14 residues. Unmatched junction bases numbered 9, after V lost 3 bases and J lost 6 bases. CDR3 amino acids: CAWSITGGPKTQYF. CDR3 DNA: TGTGCCTGGAGCATAACAGGGGGGCCCAAGACCCAGTACTTC.

CDR3 sequence: CASSIPGTGGEQYF. Written as DNA, the CDR3 is TGTGCCAGTAGTATCCCTGGGACAGGGGGCGAGCAGTACTTC. The chain combines TRBV19 with TRBJ2-7; 11 bases fit TRBD1. J was trimmed by 6 bases and V by 3 bases; bases with no gene match: 4. The CDR3 runs 14 residues. Per the germline V gene, CDR1 is LNHDA and CDR2 is SQIVND (reference sequence).

V and J are TRBV7-9 and TRBJ1-1, with D possibly matching TRBD1 (6 bases). V shed 7 bases and J shed 4 bases, with 19 bases lying between them. Germline lookup yields CDR1 SEHNR and CDR2 FQNEAQ (reference sequence). The CDR3 is 15 amino acids. The CDR3 sequence is CASIHRAQGGTEAFF. CDR3 DNA sequence: TGTGCCAGCATCCACCGGGCACAGGGCGGCACTGAAGCTTTCTTT.

V usage is TRBV7-2 and J usage is TRBJ2-7; TRBD2 might be the D (5 bases). V gave up 4 bases and J gave up 4 bases, with 8 bases separating them. This CDR3 comprises 12 residues. Looked up from germline, CDR1 is SGHTA and CDR2 is FQGNSA. Here the CDR3 reads CASSSSGYEQYF. In nucleotides, the CDR3 is TGTGCCAGCAGCTCGTCGGGGTACGAGCAGTACTTC.

The chain links TRBV7-8 to TRBJ2-7, with 8 bases fitting TRBD2. V was clipped by 0 bases and J by 0 bases; unmatched bases: 10. From germline, CDR1 is SGHVS and CDR2 FQNEAQ. This CDR3 region has 18 residues. The CDR3 DNA reads as TGTGCCAGCAGCTTAGCGCCACCGGGACTAGGGATCTCCTACGAGCAGTACTTC. Translated, it gives CASSLAPPGLGISYEQYF.

This clone has a single count. The chain is built from TRBV19 and TRBJ2-2, with a tentative D call TRBD1 (6 bases). Germline assignment: CDR1 LNHDA and CDR2 SQIVND (reference sequence). The V and J ends lost 3 bases and 1 base respectively, with 9 bases between them. The CDR3 consists of 15 residues. The CDR3 DNA follows: TGTGCCAGTAGTATGTCCAGGGGGAACACCGGGGAGCTGTTTTTT. Translated: CASSMSRGNTGELFF.

V usage is TRBV28 and J usage is TRBJ1-3; no firm D call. In germline, CDR1 is MDHEN, CDR2 SYDVKM. V lost 6 bases to trimming and J lost 11 bases, with 17 bases between them. The CDR3 consists of 13 residues. The CDR3 sequence: CASRQQSNFAIYF. CDR3 DNA sequence: TGTGCCAGCAGGCAACAGAGTAACTTCGCCATATATTTT.

This rearrangement joins TRBV2 to TRBJ2-3; 10 bases are a match to TRBD2. The germline gives CDR1 SNHLY, CDR2 FYNNEI. Germline trimming cut 6 bases from V and 3 bases from J; bases unmatched to any gene: 12. The CDR3 runs to 17 residues. In nucleotides, the CDR3 is TGTGCCAGCAGGAAAGAAAGCGGGGGGGGCGCGACAGATACGCAGTATTTT. This codes for CASRKESGGGATDTQYF.

V usage is TRBV7-2 and J usage is TRBJ1-6; TRBD1 might be the D (6 bases). The CDR3 is 14 residues long. Trimming took 5 bases from V and 4 from J, leaving 9 bases between them. CDR1 and CDR2 (germline): SGHTA, FQGNSA. The CDR3 region has the DNA TGTGCCAGCAGCCCGGACAGTTATAATTCACCCCTCCACTTT. Translating it yields CASSPDSYNSPLHF.

This clone has only a few counts. V is TRBV6-1 and J is TRBJ2-1; 11 bases fit TRBD2. The J segment lost 6 bases and the V segment lost 4 bases, leaving 5 bases of the junction unmatched. The CDR3 length is 15 residues. Germline values: CDR1 MNHNS, CDR2 SASEGT. The CDR3: CASSALAGGPNEQFF. For the CDR3, the DNA is TGTGCCAGCAGTGCCCTAGCGGGAGGACCCAATGAGCAGTTCTTC.

This chain joins TRBV5-1 and TRBJ2-2, with 10 nucleotides matching TRBD1. CDR1 and CDR2 from the germline V gene are SGHRS and YFSETQ. V trimming: 1 base; J trimming: 5 bases; junction bases outside the gene matches: 2. This CDR3 has 15 residues. CDR3 nucleotide sequence: TGCGCCAGCAGCTTGTCGGGACAGGGGACCGGGGAGCTGTTTTTT. Protein sequence: CASSLSGQGTGELFF.

The chain has TRBV19 and TRBJ1-1, with D tentatively TRBD1 (6 bases). Germline V gene lookup returns CDR1 LNHDA and CDR2 SQIVND (reference sequence). The CDR3 totals 14 residues. The V and J ends lost 4 bases and 3 bases respectively, with 12 bases between them. The CDR3 sequence: CASSKTGRDTEAFF. CDR3 sequence (DNA): TGTGCCAGTAGTAAAACAGGGAGGGACACTGAAGCTTTCTTT.

The chain has TRBV6-5 and TRBJ2-7; 11 bases agree with TRBD2. From germline, CDR1 is MNHEY and CDR2 SVGAGI. This CDR3 contains 14 residues. Losses at the gene ends were 6 bases for V and 4 bases for J; bases not matched to a gene: 5. CDR3 DNA: TGTGCCAGCAGAAATAGCGGGAGGGGTTACGAGCAGTACTTC. Residues: CASRNSGRGYEQYF.

The J gene is TRBJ2-3, the V gene TRBV27; TRBD1 aligns across 7 bases. Trimming removed 7 bases from V and 5 bases from J; junction bases left unmatched: 6. The CDR3 loop spans 13 amino acids. Germline V gene data show CDR1 as MNHEY and CDR2 as SMNVEV (reference sequence). The CDR3 loop is CASMGRGLDTQYF. CDR3 nucleotides: TGTGCCAGCATGGGCAGGGGGTTAGATACGCAGTATTTT.

The chain links TRBV7-9 to TRBJ2-1; TRBD2 agrees at 7 bases. CDR1 and CDR2 (germline): SEHNR, FQNEAQ (reference sequence). The CDR3 is 15 amino acids. Unmatched junction bases numbered 11, after V lost 4 bases and J lost 8 bases. CDR3 sequence (DNA): TGTGCCAGCAGCTCCGGGCGGGAGCTAGGCTATGAGCAGTTCTTC. Residues: CASSSGRELGYEQFF. Full variable domain (remainder filled in from reference TRBV7-9 and TRBJ2-1): DTGVSQNPRHKITKRGQNVTFRCDPISEHNRLYWYRQTLGQGPEFLTYFQNEAQLEKSRLLSDRFSAERPKGSFSTLEIQRTEQGDSAMYLCASSSGRELGYEQFFGPGTRLTVL.

This clone occurred once. The rearrangement links TRBV28 to TRBJ2-2; D perhaps matches TRBD2 (6 bases). CDR1 is MDHEN and CDR2 is SYDVKM in the germline V gene. The germline V and J ends were trimmed by 10 bases and 0 bases, with 12 bases remaining between them. CDR3 length: 14 residues. The CDR3, as DNA: TGTGCCACCCTAGCGCGAGCGAACACCGGGGAGCTGTTTTTT. It is translated as CATLARANTGELFF.

The chain is built from TRBV5-1 and TRBJ1-1; a weak D match, TRBD1 (5 bases). This CDR3 comprises 18 residues. Trimming took off 2 bases at V and 3 bases at J, with 23 bases between the two ends. CDR1 is SGHRS, CDR2 YFSETQ, per germline. CDR3 nucleotide sequence: TGCGCCAGCAGCTTCCCCCTCAGGGCCTCTGGAACGGACACTGAAGCTTTCTTT. It encodes CASSFPLRASGTDTEAFF. Based on the CDR3 plus reference TRBV5-1 and TRBJ1-1, the full variable domain is KAGVTQTPRYLIKTRGQQVTLSCSPISGHRSVSWYQQTPGQGLQFLFEYFSETQRNKGNFPGRFSGRQFSNSRSEMNVSTLELGDSALYLCASSFPLRASGTDTEAFFGQGTRLTVV.